This TCR beta chain is from a study of blood T cell repertoires in COVID-19. V lost 2 bases and J 14 bases, leaving 24 bases between the germline ends. Germline CDR1 is MNHEY and CDR2 is SVGEGT. There are 16 residues in the CDR3. The table came from immunoSEQ multiplex PCR; TCRdb's copy has only in-frame clones and leaves some out. The data contain a few hundred thousand clones, 88% of them singletons. The TCR was taken from a man younger than 35 with active or convalescent COVID-19. This chain connects TRBV6-2 or TRBV6-3 to TRBJ2-2; no reliable D call. The sequencing sample was made of peripheral blood. Here the CDR3 DNA reads TGTGCCAGCAGTTACGAGGCACGTTTTCGATTGCTAGGACTGTTTTTT. Amino acids: CASSYEARFRLLGLFF.